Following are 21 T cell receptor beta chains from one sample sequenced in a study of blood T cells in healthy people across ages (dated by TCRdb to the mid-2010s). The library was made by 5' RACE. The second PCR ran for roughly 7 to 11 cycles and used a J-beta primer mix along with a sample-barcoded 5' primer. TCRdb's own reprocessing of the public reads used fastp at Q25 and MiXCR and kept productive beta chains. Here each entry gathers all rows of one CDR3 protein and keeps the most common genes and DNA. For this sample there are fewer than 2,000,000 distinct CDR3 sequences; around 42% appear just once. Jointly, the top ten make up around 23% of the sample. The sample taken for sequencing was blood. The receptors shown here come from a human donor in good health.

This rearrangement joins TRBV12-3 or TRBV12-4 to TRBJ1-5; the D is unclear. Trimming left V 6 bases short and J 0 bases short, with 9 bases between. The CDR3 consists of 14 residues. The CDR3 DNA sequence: TGTGCCAGCAGCTCCCCCTTTAGCAATCAGCCCCAGCATTTT. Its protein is CASSSPFSNQPQHF.

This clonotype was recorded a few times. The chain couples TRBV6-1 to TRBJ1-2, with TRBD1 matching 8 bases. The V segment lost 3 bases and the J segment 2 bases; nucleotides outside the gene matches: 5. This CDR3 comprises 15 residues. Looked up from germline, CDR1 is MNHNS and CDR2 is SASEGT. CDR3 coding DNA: TGTGCCAGCAGTGAGGGCTGGACAGGGAACTATGGCTACACCTTC. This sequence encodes CASSEGWTGNYGYTF.

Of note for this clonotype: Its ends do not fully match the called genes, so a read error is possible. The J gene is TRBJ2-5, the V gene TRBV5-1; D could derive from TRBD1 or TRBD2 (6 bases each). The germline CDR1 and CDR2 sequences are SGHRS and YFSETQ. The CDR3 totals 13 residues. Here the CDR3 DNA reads TGCGCCAGCAACTTGGGGGGCGGAGAGACCCAGTACTTC. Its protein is CASNLGGGETQYF.

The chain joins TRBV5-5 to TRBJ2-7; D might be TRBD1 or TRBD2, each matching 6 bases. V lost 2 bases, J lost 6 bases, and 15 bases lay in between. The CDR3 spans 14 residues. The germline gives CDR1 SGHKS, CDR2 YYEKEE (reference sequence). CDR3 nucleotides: TGTGCCAGCAGCTTCAATTGGGGGGCATCCGAGCAGTACTTC. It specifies CASSFNWGASEQYF.

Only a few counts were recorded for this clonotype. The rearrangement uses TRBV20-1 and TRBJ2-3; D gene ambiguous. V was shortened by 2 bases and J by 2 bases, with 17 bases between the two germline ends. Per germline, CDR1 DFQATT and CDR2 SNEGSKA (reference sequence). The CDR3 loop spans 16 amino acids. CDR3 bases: TGCAGTGCTAGATCTGGAGCGCTATACCTCACAGATACGCAGTATTTT. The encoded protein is CSARSGALYLTDTQYF.

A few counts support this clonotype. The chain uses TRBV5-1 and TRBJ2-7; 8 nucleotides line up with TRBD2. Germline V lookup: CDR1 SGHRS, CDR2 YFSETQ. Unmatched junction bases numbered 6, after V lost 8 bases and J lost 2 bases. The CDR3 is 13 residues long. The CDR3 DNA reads TGCGCCAGTGCGGGACTAGGGGCCTACGAGCAGTACTTC. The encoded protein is CASAGLGAYEQYF.

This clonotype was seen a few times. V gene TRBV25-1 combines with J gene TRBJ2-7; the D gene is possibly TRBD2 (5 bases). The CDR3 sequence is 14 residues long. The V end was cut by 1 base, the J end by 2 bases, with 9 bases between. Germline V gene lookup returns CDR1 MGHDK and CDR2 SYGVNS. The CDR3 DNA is TGTGCCAGCAGTGAATTTTACGGGGCCTACGAGCAGTACTTC. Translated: CASSEFYGAYEQYF.

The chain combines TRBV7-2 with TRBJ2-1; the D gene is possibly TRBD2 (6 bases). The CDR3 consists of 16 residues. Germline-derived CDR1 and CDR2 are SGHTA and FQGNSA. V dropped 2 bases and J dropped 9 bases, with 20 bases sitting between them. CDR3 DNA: TGTGCCAGCAGCTTAAGGCGGGGTGGTACGTTAGGTGAGCAGTTCTTC. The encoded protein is CASSLRRGGTLGEQFF.

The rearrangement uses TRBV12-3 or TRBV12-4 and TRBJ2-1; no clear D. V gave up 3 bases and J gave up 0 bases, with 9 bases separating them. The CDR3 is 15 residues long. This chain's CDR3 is CASSFAPSSYNEQFF. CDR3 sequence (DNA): TGTGCCAGCAGTTTCGCCCCGAGCTCCTACAATGAGCAGTTCTTC.

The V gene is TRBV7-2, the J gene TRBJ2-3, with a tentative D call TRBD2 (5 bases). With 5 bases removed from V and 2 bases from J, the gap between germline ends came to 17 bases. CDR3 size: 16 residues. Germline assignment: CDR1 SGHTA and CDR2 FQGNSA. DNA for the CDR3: TGTGCCAGCAGCCCCTTGACGGGGATGTTCACAGATACGCAGTATTTT. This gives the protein CASSPLTGMFTDTQYF.

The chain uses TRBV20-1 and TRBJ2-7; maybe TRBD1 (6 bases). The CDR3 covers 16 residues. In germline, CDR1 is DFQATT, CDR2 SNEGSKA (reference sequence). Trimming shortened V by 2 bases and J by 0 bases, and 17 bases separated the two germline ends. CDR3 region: CSARQSGDTTSYEQYF. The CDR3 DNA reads TGCAGTGCTAGACAATCAGGGGACACTACCTCCTACGAGCAGTACTTC.

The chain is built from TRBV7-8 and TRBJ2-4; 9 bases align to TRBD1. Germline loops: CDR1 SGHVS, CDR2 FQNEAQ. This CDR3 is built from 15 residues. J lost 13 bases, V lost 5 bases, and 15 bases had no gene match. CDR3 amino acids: CASSPRLRTGEKQYF. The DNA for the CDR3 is TGTGCCAGCAGCCCTCGACTAAGGACAGGGGAGAAGCAGTACTTC.

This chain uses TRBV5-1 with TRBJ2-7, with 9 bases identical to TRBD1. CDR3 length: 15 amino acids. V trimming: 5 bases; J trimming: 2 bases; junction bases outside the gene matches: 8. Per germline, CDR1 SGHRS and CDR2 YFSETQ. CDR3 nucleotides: TGCGCCAGCAGGGAAGGGACAGGGACCACCTACGAGCAGTACTTC. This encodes CASREGTGTTYEQYF.

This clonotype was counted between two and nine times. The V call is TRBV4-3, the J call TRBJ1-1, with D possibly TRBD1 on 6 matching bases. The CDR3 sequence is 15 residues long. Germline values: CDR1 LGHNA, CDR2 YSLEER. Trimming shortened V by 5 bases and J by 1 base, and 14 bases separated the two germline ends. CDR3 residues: CASSTRQAPNTEAFF. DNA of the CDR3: TGCGCCAGCAGCACTCGACAGGCTCCGAACACTGAAGCTTTCTTT.

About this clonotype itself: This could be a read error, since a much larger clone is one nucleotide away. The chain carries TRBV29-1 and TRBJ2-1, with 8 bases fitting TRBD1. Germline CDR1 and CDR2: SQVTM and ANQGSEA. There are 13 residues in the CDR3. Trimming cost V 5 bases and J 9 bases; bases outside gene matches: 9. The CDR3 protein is CSVQGQGRAEQFF. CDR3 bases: TGCAGCGTTCAAGGACAGGGTCGAGCTGAGCAGTTCTTC.

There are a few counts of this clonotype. As DNA, the CDR3 is TGTGCCAGCAGCCCGCGGCGCCCGCAAGAGACCCAGTACTTC. Amino acid sequence: CASSPRRPQETQYF. This sequence joins TRBV7-9 and TRBJ2-5; D not certain. Trimming cost V 5 bases and J 2 bases, with 12 bases left between them. The germline V gene has CDR1 SEHNR and CDR2 FQNEAQ (reference sequence). This CDR3 region has 14 residues.

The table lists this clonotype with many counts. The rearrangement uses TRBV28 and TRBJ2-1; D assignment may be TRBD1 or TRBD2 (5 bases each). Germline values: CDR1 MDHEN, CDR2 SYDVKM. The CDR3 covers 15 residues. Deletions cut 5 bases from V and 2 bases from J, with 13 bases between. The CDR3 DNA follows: TGTGCCAGCAGTCCGTTGGGGGACCCCTACAATGAGCAGTTCTTC. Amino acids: CASSPLGDPYNEQFF.

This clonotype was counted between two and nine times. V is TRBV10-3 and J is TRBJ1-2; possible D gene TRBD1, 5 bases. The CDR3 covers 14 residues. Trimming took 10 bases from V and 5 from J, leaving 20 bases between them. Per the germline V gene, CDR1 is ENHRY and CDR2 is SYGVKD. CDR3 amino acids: CASSRGGVMYGYTF. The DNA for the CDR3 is TGTGCCAGCAGCCGCGGGGGGGTGATGTATGGCTACACCTTC.

In nucleotides, the CDR3 is TGTGCCAGCACCCGGACAGGGGGGGAAGAGACCCAGTACTTC. It encodes CASTRTGGEETQYF. The chain employs TRBV14 and TRBJ2-5, with TRBD1 matching over 10 bases. The germline V gene encodes CDR1 SGHDN and CDR2 FVKESK. CDR3 size: 14 residues. V lost 7 bases and J lost 3; bases outside the gene matches: 5.

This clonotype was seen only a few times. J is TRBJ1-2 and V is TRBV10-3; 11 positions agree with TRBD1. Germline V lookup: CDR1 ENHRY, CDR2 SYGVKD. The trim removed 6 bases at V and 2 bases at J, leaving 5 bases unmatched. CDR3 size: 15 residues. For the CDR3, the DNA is TGTGCCATCAGCGTCCGGACAGGGGGCAACTATGGCTACACCTTC. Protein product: CAISVRTGGNYGYTF.

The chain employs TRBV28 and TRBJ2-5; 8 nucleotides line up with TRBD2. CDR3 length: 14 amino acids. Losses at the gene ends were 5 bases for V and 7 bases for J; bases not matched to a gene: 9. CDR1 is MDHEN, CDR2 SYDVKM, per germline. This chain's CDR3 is CASSLIGTRGTQYF. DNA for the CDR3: TGTGCCAGCAGTCTCATCGGGACTAGGGGGACCCAGTACTTC.